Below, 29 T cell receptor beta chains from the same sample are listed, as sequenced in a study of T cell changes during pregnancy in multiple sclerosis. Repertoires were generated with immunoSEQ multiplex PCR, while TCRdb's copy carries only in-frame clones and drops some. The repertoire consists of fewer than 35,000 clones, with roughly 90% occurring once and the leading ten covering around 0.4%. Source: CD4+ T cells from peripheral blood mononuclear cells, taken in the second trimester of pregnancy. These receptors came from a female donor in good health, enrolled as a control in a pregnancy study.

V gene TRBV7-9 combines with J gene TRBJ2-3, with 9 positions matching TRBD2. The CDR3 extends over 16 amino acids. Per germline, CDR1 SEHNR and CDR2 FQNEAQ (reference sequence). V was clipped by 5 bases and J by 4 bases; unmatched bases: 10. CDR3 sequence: CASSETQRGDSDTQYF. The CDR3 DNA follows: TGTGCCAGCAGCGAGACCCAGCGGGGGGATTCAGATACGCAGTATTTT.

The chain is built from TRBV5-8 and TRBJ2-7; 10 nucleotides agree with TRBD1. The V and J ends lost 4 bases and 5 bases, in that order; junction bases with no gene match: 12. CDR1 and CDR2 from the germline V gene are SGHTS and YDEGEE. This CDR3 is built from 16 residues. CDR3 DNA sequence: TGTGCCAGCAGCCCCTTCACTGACAGGGGGCAAAACGAGCAGTACTTC. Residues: CASSPFTDRGQNEQYF.

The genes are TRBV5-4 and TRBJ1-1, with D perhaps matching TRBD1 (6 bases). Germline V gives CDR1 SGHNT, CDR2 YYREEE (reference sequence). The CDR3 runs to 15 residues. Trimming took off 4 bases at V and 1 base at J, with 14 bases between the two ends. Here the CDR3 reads CASSLSWTENTEAFF. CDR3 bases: TGTGCCAGCAGCCTATCCTGGACAGAGAACACTGAAGCTTTCTTT.

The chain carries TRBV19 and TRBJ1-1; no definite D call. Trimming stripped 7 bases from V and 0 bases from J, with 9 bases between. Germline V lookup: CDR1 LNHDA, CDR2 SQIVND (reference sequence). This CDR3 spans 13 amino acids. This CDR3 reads CASKERMNTEAFF. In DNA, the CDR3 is TGTGCCAGTAAGGAGAGAATGAACACTGAAGCTTTCTTT.

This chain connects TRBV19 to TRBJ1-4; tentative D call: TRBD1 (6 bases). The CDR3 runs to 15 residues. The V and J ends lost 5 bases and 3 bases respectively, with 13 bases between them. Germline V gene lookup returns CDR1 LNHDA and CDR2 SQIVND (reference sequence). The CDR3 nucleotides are TGTGCCAGTAGTGTCACCAGGGGAGCTAATGAAAAACTGTTTTTT. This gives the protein CASSVTRGANEKLFF.

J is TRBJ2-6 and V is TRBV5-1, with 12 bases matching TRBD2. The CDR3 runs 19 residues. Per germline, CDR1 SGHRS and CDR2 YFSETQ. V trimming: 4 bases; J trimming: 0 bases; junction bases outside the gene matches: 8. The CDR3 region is CASSRGLAGGSSGANVLTF. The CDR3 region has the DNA TGCGCCAGCAGCCGGGGGCTAGCGGGAGGGAGCTCTGGGGCCAACGTCCTGACTTTC. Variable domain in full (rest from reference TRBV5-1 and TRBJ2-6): KAGVTQTPRYLIKTRGQQVTLSCSPISGHRSVSWYQQTPGQGLQFLFEYFSETQRNKGNFPGRFSGRQFSNSRSEMNVSTLELGDSALYLCASSRGLAGGSSGANVLTFGAGSRLTVL.

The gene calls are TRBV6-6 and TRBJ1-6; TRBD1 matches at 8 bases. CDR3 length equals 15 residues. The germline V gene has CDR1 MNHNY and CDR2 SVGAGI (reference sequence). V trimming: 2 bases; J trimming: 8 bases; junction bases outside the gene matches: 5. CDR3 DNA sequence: TGTGCCAGCAGTTACGGGACAGGAGATGATTCACCCCTCCACTTT. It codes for CASSYGTGDDSPLHF.

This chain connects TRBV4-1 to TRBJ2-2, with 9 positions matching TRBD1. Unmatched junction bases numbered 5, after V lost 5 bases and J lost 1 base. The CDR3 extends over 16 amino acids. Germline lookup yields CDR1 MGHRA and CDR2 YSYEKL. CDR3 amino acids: CASSNGQGLNTGELFF. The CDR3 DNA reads TGCGCCAGCAGCAATGGACAGGGGTTGAACACCGGGGAGCTGTTTTTT.

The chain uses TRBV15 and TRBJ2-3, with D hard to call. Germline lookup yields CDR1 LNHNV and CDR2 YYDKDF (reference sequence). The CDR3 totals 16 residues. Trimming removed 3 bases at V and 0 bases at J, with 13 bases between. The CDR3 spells CATSSGRQSSTDTQYF. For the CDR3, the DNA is TGTGCCACCAGCAGCGGCAGGCAAAGTAGCACAGATACGCAGTATTTT.

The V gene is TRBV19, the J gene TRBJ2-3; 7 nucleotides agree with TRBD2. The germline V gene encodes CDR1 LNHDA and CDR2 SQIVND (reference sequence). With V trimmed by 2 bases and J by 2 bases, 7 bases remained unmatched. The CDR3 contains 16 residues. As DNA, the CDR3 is TGTGCCAGTAGTATAAGGGAGCGGGGCTACACAGATACGCAGTATTTT. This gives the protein CASSIRERGYTDTQYF.

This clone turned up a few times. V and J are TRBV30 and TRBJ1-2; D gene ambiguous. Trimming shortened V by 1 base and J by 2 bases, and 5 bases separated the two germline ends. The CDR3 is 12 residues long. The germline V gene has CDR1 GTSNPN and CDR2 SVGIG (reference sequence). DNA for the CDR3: TGTGCCTGGAGTGGTATAAACTATGGCTACACCTTC. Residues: CAWSGINYGYTF. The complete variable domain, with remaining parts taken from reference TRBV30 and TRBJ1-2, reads SQTIHQWPATLVQPVGSPLSLECTVEGTSNPNLYWYRQAAGRGLQLLFYSVGIGQISSEVPQNLSASRPQDRQFILSSKKLLLSDSGFYLCAWSGINYGYTFGSGTRLTVV.

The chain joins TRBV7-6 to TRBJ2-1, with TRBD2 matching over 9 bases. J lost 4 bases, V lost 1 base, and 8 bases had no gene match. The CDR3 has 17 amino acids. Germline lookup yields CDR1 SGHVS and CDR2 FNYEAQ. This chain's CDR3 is CASSLDAAGGQYNEQFF. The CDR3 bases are TGTGCCAGCAGCTTAGATGCGGCGGGGGGGCAATACAATGAGCAGTTCTTC.

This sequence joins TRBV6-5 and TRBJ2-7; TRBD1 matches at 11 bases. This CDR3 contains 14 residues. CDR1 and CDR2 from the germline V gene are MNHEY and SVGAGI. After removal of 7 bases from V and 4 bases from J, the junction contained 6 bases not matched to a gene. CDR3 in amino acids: CASTKGTGGYEQYF. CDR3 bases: TGTGCCAGCACCAAGGGGACAGGGGGTTACGAGCAGTACTTC.

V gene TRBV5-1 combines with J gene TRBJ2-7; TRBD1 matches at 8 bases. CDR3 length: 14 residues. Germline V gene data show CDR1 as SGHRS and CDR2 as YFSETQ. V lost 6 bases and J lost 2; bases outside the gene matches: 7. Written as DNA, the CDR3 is TGCGCCAGCACATGGGACAGGATGACCTACGAGCAGTACTTC. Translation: CASTWDRMTYEQYF.

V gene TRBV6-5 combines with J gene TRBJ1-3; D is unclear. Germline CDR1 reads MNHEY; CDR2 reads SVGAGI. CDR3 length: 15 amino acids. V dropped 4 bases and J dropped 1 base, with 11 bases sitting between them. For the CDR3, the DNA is TGTGCCAGCAGTTTCGAGTTTCAATCTGGAAACACCATATATTTT. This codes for CASSFEFQSGNTIYF.

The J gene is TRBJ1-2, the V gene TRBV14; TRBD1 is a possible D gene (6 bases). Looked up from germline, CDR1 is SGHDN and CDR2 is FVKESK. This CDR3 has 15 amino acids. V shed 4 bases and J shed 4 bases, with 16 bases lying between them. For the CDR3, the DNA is TGTGCCAGCAGCCGAGGACAGCTTAGGACCTATGGCTACACCTTC. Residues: CASSRGQLRTYGYTF.

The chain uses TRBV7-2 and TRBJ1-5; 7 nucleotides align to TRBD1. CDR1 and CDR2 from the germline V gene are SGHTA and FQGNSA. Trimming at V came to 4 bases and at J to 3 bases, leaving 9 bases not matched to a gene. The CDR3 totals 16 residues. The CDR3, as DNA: TGTGCCAGCAGCTCCGCTCCTACAGGGGTCAATCAGCCCCAGCATTTT. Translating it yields CASSSAPTGVNQPQHF.

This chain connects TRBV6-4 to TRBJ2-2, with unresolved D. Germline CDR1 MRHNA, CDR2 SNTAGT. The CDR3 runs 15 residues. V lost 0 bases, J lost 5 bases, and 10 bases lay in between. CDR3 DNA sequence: TGTGCCAGCAGTGACTCAAGCCATTTGACCGGGGAGCTGTTTTTT. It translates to CASSDSSHLTGELFF.

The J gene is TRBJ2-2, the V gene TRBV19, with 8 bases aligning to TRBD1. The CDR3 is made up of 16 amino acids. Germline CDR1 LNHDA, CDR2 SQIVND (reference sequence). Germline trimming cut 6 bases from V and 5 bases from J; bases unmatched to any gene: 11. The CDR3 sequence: CASSSGQGAGTGELFF. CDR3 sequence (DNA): TGTGCCAGTAGCTCGGGGCAGGGGGCTGGTACCGGGGAGCTGTTTTTT. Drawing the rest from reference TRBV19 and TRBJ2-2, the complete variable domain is DGGITQSPKYLFRKEGQNVTLSCEQNLNHDAMYWYRQDPGQGLRLIYYSQIVNDFQKGDIAEGYSVSREKKESFPLTVTSAQKNPTAFYLCASSSGQGAGTGELFFGEGSRLTVL.

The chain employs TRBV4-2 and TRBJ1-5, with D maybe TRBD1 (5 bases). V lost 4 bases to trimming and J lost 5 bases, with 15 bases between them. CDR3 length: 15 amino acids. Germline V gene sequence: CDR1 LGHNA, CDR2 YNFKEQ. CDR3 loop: CASSRDPGGDQPQHF. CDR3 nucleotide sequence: TGTGCCAGCAGCCGCGACCCGGGGGGGGATCAGCCCCAGCATTTT.

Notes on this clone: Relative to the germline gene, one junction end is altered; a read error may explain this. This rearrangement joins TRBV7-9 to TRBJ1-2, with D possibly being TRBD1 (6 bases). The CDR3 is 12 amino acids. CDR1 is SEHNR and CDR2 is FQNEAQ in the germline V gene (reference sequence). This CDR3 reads CAGRGANYGYTF. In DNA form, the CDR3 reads TGTGCCGGCAGGGGAGCTAACTATGGCTACACCTTC.

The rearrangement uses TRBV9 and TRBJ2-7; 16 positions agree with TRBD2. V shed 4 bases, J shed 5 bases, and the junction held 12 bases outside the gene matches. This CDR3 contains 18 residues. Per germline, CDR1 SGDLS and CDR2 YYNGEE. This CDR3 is CASSPGGLAGGGENEQYF. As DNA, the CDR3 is TGTGCCAGCAGCCCAGGGGGACTAGCGGGAGGGGGAGAAAACGAGCAGTACTTC.

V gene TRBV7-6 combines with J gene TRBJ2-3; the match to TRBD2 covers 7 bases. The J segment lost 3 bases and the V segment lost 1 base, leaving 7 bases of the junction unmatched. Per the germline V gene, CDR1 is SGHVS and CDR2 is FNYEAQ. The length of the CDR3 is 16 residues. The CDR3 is CASSLGVGGETDTQYF. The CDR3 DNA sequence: TGTGCCAGCAGCTTAGGAGTGGGGGGGGAGACAGATACGCAGTATTTT.

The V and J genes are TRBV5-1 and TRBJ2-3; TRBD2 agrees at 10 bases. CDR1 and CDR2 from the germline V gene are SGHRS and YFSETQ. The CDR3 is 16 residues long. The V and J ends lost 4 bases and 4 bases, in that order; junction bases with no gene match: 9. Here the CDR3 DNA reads TGCGCCAGCAGCGCAGCGGGACTAGCGATCGCAGATACGCAGTATTTT. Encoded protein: CASSAAGLAIADTQYF.

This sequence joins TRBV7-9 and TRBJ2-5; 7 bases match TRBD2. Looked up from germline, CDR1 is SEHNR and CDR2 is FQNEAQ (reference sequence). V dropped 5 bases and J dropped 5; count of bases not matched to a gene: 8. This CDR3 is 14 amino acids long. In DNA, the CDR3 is TGTGCCAGCAGCCAAAATGCGGGGGTCGAGACCCAGTACTTC. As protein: CASSQNAGVETQYF.

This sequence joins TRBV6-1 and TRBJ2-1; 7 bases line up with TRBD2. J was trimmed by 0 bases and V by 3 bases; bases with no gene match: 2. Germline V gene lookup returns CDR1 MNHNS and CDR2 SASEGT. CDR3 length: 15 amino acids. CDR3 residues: CASSEAGASYNEQFF. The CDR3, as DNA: TGTGCCAGCAGTGAGGCGGGAGCCTCCTACAATGAGCAGTTCTTC.

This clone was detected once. For the CDR3, the DNA is TGTGCCAGCAGCCAACCCGGATGGGAGCCCGGGGAGCTGTTTTTT. This codes for CASSQPGWEPGELFF. The chain carries TRBV4-2 and TRBJ2-2, with D perhaps matching TRBD2 (5 bases). The CDR3 runs 15 residues. The germline V gene has CDR1 LGHNA and CDR2 YNFKEQ. V was clipped by 2 bases and J by 6 bases, with 13 bases between them.

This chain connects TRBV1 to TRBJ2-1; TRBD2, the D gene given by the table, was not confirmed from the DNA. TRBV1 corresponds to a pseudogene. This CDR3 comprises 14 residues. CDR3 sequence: CTSTQFRSYNEQFF. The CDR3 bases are TGCACCAGCACCCAATTCCGCTCCTACAATGAGCAGTTCTTC.

The CDR3 region is CASSLGSGESQYF. In nucleotides, the CDR3 is TGCGCCAGCAGCTTAGGTAGCGGGGAGTCCCAGTACTTC. The rearrangement joins TRBV5-1 to TRBJ2-5, with 8 nucleotides matching TRBD2. This CDR3 contains 13 residues. The germline V gene encodes CDR1 SGHRS and CDR2 YFSETQ. The V segment lost 2 bases and the J segment 9 bases; nucleotides outside the gene matches: 6.